The TCR beta chain under discussion was sequenced for a study of blood T cell repertoires in COVID-19. CDR1 is LNHDA and CDR2 is SQIVND in the germline V gene (reference sequence). The CDR3 spans 15 residues. Deletions cut 5 bases from V and 4 bases from J, with 17 bases between. TCRdb's table, derived via immunoSEQ multiplex PCR, lists solely in-frame clones and lacks some. The sample yields about 94,000 clones, roughly four fifths seen once. There are a few counts of this clone. The sequencing sample was made of peripheral blood. This sequence was found in a man aged 60 to 69 with acute or convalescent COVID-19. J is TRBJ2-5 and V is TRBV19; possibly TRBD1 for D (6 bases). CDR3 in amino acids: CASSAGGNRAETQYF. DNA of the CDR3: TGTGCCAGTAGTGCCGGTGGTAACAGGGCAGAGACCCAGTACTTC. Based on the CDR3 plus reference TRBV19 and TRBJ2-5, the full variable domain is DGGITQSPKYLFRKEGQNVTLSCEQNLNHDAMYWYRQDPGQGLRLIYYSQIVNDFQKGDIAEGYSVSREKKESFPLTVTSAQKNPTAFYLCASSAGGNRAETQYFGPGTRLLVL.